Sequencing of this T cell receptor beta chain was carried out in a study of blood T cell repertoires in COVID-19. This CDR3 contains 13 residues. The germline V and J ends were trimmed by 7 bases and 1 base, with 10 bases remaining between them. Germline V lookup: CDR1 SNHLY, CDR2 FYNNEI. Only a few counts were recorded for this clone. The method was immunoSEQ multiplex PCR; TCRdb's version includes in-frame clones alone and lacks a portion of them. The sample records 130,000 to 150,000 clones, under 85% being singletons. This sequence originates from an elderly woman in a cohort sampled during active or convalescent COVID-19. Material: peripheral blood. This chain links TRBV2 with TRBJ1-1; D not certain. The CDR3 is CASKRLWNTEAFF. The CDR3 DNA reads as TGTGCCAGCAAGAGGCTGTGGAACACTGAAGCTTTCTTT.